The clone carrying this T cell receptor beta chain was counted a single time. The data derive from a study of control samples from healthy donors and cancer patients. This table comes from immunoSEQ multiplex PCR, and its TCRdb copy is limited to in-frame clones, with some not included. The sample holds 120,000 to 150,000 clones; around 94% are singletons and the top ten take around 13%. Germline V CDR1 and CDR2: MNHNY, SVGAGI (reference sequence). The CDR3 extends over 19 amino acids. V was clipped by 5 bases and J by 0 bases, with 23 bases between them. The genes are TRBV6-6 and TRBJ1-3; a possible D gene is TRBD1 (6 bases). What was sequenced was blood. The sequence derives from a man aged 40-49 years in good health. CDR3 nucleotides: TGTGCCAGCAGTCCCTATGGGGGTCAGGGGTCCTACTCTGGAAACACCATATATTTT. Translated, it gives CASSPYGGQGSYSGNTIYF.